Presented here are 27 T cell receptor beta chains from one specimen sequenced in a study of blood T cell repertoires in COVID-19. TCRdb's copy holds only in-frame clones and misses some; the assay was immunoSEQ multiplex PCR. The repertoire holds 200,000 to 300,000 clones, about 85% seen once, with 3% in the top ten. Source material: peripheral blood. The source is a young man with active or convalescent COVID-19.

This chain links TRBV28 with TRBJ1-3; 9 bases map to TRBD1. Germline V gene data show CDR1 as MDHEN and CDR2 as SYDVKM. The CDR3 has 15 amino acids. V lost 5 bases to trimming and J lost 4 bases; unmatched junction nucleotides: 6. CDR3: CASSVQGARGNTIYF. The CDR3 nucleotides are TGTGCCAGCAGTGTACAGGGGGCGCGGGGAAACACCATATATTTT.

This clone was recorded only once. This chain joins TRBV7-3 and TRBJ2-2, with TRBD1 matching 9 bases. The CDR3 loop spans 15 amino acids. With 5 bases clipped from V and 3 bases from J, the junction kept 4 bases outside the gene matches. The germline V gene encodes CDR1 SGHTA and CDR2 FQGTGA. CDR3 sequence: CASSGQGRYTGELFF. CDR3 DNA sequence: TGTGCCAGCAGCGGACAGGGGCGGTACACCGGGGAGCTGTTTTTT.

The chain employs TRBV6-6 and TRBJ1-2; no reliable D call. The CDR3 has 13 residues. Trimming took off 0 bases at V and 6 bases at J, with 8 bases between the two ends. Germline lookup yields CDR1 MNHNY and CDR2 SVGAGI (reference sequence). CDR3 in amino acids: CASSYSTLDGYTF. CDR3 in DNA: TGTGCCAGCAGTTACTCCACCTTAGATGGCTACACCTTC.

The chain employs TRBV19 and TRBJ1-3; possible D gene TRBD1, 6 bases. The germline V gene has CDR1 LNHDA and CDR2 SQIVND (reference sequence). The CDR3 spans 16 residues. V lost 5 bases, J lost 0 bases, and 14 bases lay in between. The CDR3 bases are TGTGCCAGTAGTCTCCGGACAGACCTCTCTGGAAACACCATATATTTT. Its protein is CASSLRTDLSGNTIYF. Looking up the rest from reference TRBV19 and TRBJ1-3 gives the full variable domain: DGGITQSPKYLFRKEGQNVTLSCEQNLNHDAMYWYRQDPGQGLRLIYYSQIVNDFQKGDIAEGYSVSREKKESFPLTVTSAQKNPTAFYLCASSLRTDLSGNTIYFGEGSWLTVV.

This chain joins TRBV9 and TRBJ1-2, with D possibly matching TRBD1 (6 bases). The CDR3 sequence is 13 residues long. Germline loops: CDR1 SGDLS, CDR2 YYNGEE. With 6 bases removed from V and 6 bases from J, the gap between germline ends came to 15 bases. CDR3 amino acids: CASTPPGADGYTF. The CDR3 nucleotides are TGTGCCAGCACCCCACCAGGGGCAGATGGCTACACCTTC.

This clone occurred a few times. The V gene is TRBV7-8, the J gene TRBJ2-3, with a possible D match to TRBD2 (5 bases). V lost 1 base to trimming and J lost 4 bases, with 18 bases between them. Germline CDR1 reads SGHVS; CDR2 reads FQNEAQ. CDR3 size: 17 residues. CDR3 residues: CASSLDGSGANPDTQYF. CDR3 DNA: TGTGCCAGCAGCTTAGACGGCAGCGGAGCAAACCCAGATACGCAGTATTTT.

This chain connects TRBV18 to TRBJ1-3; 7 bases fit TRBD1. The V gene end was trimmed by 2 bases and the J gene end by 0 bases; junction bases not matched to a gene: 10. Germline assignment: CDR1 KGHSH and CDR2 LQKENI. The length of the CDR3 is 18 residues. The CDR3 nucleotides are TGTGCCAGCTCACCAATAGCCGGGGGACAGATCTCTGGAAACACCATATATTTT. Translation gives CASSPIAGGQISGNTIYF.

This clone was counted once. The V gene is TRBV3-1 (or the pseudogene TRBV3-2), the J gene TRBJ1-2; D ambiguous. Trimming pared 4 bases from V and 8 bases from J, leaving 11 bases between. This CDR3 spans 12 amino acids. Germline lookup yields CDR1 LGHDT and CDR2 YNNKEL (reference sequence). The CDR3 reads CASSPREGGYTF. CDR3 nucleotides: TGTGCCAGCAGCCCTCGGGAGGGCGGCTACACCTTC.

The table lists this clone with a few counts. The rearrangement uses TRBV6-5 and TRBJ1-2; no clear D. Deletions cut 4 bases from V and 1 base from J, with 13 bases between. Germline V gene lookup returns CDR1 MNHEY and CDR2 SVGAGI. The CDR3 runs 15 residues. The CDR3 sequence is CASSFRGHLNYGYTF. CDR3 sequence (DNA): TGTGCCAGCAGTTTCCGAGGTCACCTTAACTATGGCTACACCTTC.

This clone showed up just a few times. V usage is TRBV19 and J usage is TRBJ1-2; weak D call: TRBD1 (6 bases). Trimming took 10 bases from V and 7 from J, leaving 19 bases between them. CDR3 length: 13 residues. Per germline, CDR1 LNHDA and CDR2 SQIVND (reference sequence). CDR3 nucleotides: TGTGCCACCGAACGAGCAGGGGAGGGTGGCTACACCTTC. Its protein is CATERAGEGGYTF.

The V call is TRBV6-5, the J call TRBJ2-3, with TRBD1 as a possible D gene (6 bases). The CDR3 totals 14 residues. CDR1 MNHEY and CDR2 SVGAGI come from the germline V gene. Trimming removed 5 bases from V and 4 bases from J, with 13 bases in between. The chain's CDR3 is CASSRDTAPDTQYF. CDR3 sequence (DNA): TGTGCCAGCAGTCGGGACACCGCTCCAGATACGCAGTATTTT.

The V and J genes are TRBV5-4 and TRBJ2-5, with D maybe TRBD2 (6 bases). Per the germline V gene, CDR1 is SGHNT and CDR2 is YYREEE (reference sequence). The CDR3 runs to 14 residues. V dropped 5 bases and J dropped 5 bases, with 16 bases sitting between them. The CDR3 DNA sequence: TGTGCCAGCAGGGGGGAACTAGCTGTCGAGACCCAGTACTTC. Protein: CASRGELAVETQYF. Looking up the rest from reference TRBV5-4 and TRBJ2-5 gives the full variable domain: ETGVTQSPTHLIKTRGQQVTLRCSSQSGHNTVSWYQQALGQGPQFIFQYYREEENGRGNFPPRFSGLQFPNYSSELNVNALELDDSALYLCASRGELAVETQYFGPGTRLLVL.

This clone was recorded only once. V is TRBV12-3 or TRBV12-4 and J is TRBJ1-5; TRBD1 agrees at 8 bases. The CDR3 has 13 amino acids. V gave up 6 bases and J gave up 6 bases; unmatched junction bases: 4. The DNA of the CDR3 is TGTGCCAGCAGAGGGACAGGATTTCAGCCCCAGCATTTT. As protein: CASRGTGFQPQHF.

The chain joins TRBV9 to TRBJ2-1; maybe TRBD2 (6 bases). The V end lost 4 bases, the J end lost 6 bases, and 20 bases lay between the germline ends. The CDR3 extends over 16 amino acids. Germline V gene sequence: CDR1 SGDLS, CDR2 YYNGEE. CDR3 sequence: CASSSPKAGRGNEQFF. The CDR3, as DNA: TGTGCCAGCAGCTCACCCAAGGCGGGACGGGGCAATGAGCAGTTCTTC. Using reference TRBV9 and TRBJ2-1 for the parts outside the CDR3, the full variable domain is DSGVTQTPKHLITATGQRVTLRCSPRSGDLSVYWYQQSLDQGLQFLIQYYNGEERAKGNILERFSAQQFPDLHSELNLSSLELGDSALYFCASSSPKAGRGNEQFFGPGTRLTVL.

The chain links TRBV7-3 to TRBJ2-2; D is perhaps TRBD1 (5 bases). The germline V gene has CDR1 SGHTA and CDR2 FQGTGA. V gave up 2 bases and J gave up 4 bases, with 11 bases separating them. The CDR3 spans 15 residues. The CDR3, as DNA: TGTGCCAGCAGCTTATCCAGGGATGGCACCGGGGAGCTGTTTTTT. This codes for CASSLSRDGTGELFF.

The chain employs TRBV7-9 and TRBJ1-4, with D possibly TRBD1 on 5 matching bases. This CDR3 comprises 15 residues. V dropped 1 base and J dropped 3 bases, with 9 bases sitting between them. Per germline, CDR1 SEHNR and CDR2 FQNEAQ (reference sequence). The CDR3 region has the DNA TGTGCCAGCAGCTTAGGGGGCTCGGCTAATGAAAAACTGTTTTTT. It specifies CASSLGGSANEKLFF.

The CDR3 sequence: CASSASNLGSGKLFF. The CDR3 DNA reads as TGTGCCAGCAGTGCAAGCAATTTGGGGAGTGGAAAACTGTTTTTT. The chain employs TRBV14 and TRBJ1-4, with no clear D. Germline V CDR1 and CDR2: SGHDN, FVKESK. The CDR3 length is 15 residues. Deletions cut 6 bases from V and 10 bases from J, with 21 bases between.

J is TRBJ1-1 and V is TRBV7-3; 8 nucleotides agree with TRBD1. The CDR3 loop spans 14 amino acids. Trimming took 5 bases from V and 4 from J; bases not matched to a gene: 6. Germline assignment: CDR1 SGHTA and CDR2 FQGTGA. CDR3 sequence (DNA): TGTGCCAGCAGCCGGACAGGGATTGGCACTGAAGCTTTCTTT. This codes for CASSRTGIGTEAFF. The whole variable domain, remainder taken from reference TRBV7-3 and TRBJ1-1, is GAGVSQTPSNKVTEKGKYVELRCDPISGHTALYWYRQSLGQGPEFLIYFQGTGAADDSGLPNDRFFAVRPEGSVSTLKIQRTERGDSAVYLCASSRTGIGTEAFFGQGTRLTVV.

The chain uses TRBV2 and TRBJ2-4, with unresolved D. Between the trimmed V and J ends, which lost 6 bases and 0 bases, there was a span of 12 bases. In germline, CDR1 is SNHLY, CDR2 FYNNEI. The CDR3 is 15 residues long. This CDR3 is CASRRYVIAKNIQYF. In nucleotides, the CDR3 is TGTGCCAGCAGGAGATATGTTATAGCCAAAAACATTCAGTACTTC.

V is TRBV29-1 and J is TRBJ1-4, with D maybe TRBD1 (5 bases). Trimming cost V 4 bases and J 5 bases, with 11 bases left between them. Germline loops: CDR1 SQVTM, CDR2 ANQGSEA. The CDR3 totals 13 residues. CDR3 coding DNA: TGCAGCGTTGCGGCCAGGGTAAATGAAAAACTGTTTTTT. Residues: CSVAARVNEKLFF.

The chain combines TRBV3-1 (or the pseudogene TRBV3-2) with TRBJ2-7, with TRBD2 identical over 8 bases. This CDR3 has 16 residues. V lost 4 bases, J lost 1 base, and 9 bases stayed unmatched. The germline gives CDR1 LGHDT, CDR2 YNNKEL (reference sequence). The CDR3 nucleotides read TGTGCCAGCAGCCCCTCGGGCGTAGCGGGGTCCTACGAGCAGTACTTC. Protein sequence: CASSPSGVAGSYEQYF.

The chain uses TRBV30 and TRBJ2-1; maybe TRBD1 (6 bases). The CDR3 consists of 16 residues. Germline CDR1 and CDR2: GTSNPN and SVGIG (reference sequence). V shed 4 bases and J shed 2 bases, with 18 bases lying between them. The CDR3: CAWIRETGTPYNEQFF. CDR3 DNA sequence: TGTGCCTGGATTCGGGAAACCGGGACACCCTACAATGAGCAGTTCTTC.

The genes are TRBV11-2 and TRBJ1-1; no reliable D call. V gave up 5 bases and J gave up 5 bases, with 21 bases separating them. The CDR3 extends over 16 amino acids. The germline V gene encodes CDR1 SGHAT and CDR2 FQNNGV. CDR3 coding DNA: TGTGCCAGCAGCAGAAACGCCCGAGGAGGAGAGACTGAAGCTTTCTTT. Translation gives CASSRNARGGETEAFF.

In this sample, this clone turned up a few times. V usage is TRBV5-6 and J usage is TRBJ2-7; maybe TRBD1 (6 bases). The CDR3 consists of 13 residues. The V end was cut by 3 bases, the J end by 2 bases, with 9 bases between. The germline V gene has CDR1 SGHDT and CDR2 YYEEEE. CDR3 amino acids: CASSWGQAYEQYF. CDR3 nucleotide sequence: TGTGCCAGCAGCTGGGGGCAGGCCTACGAGCAGTACTTC.

The V gene is TRBV6-4, the J gene TRBJ1-1; TRBD1 is a possible D gene (6 bases). Germline V CDR1 and CDR2: MRHNA, SNTAGT. The V end lost 6 bases, the J end lost 2 bases, and 13 bases lay between the germline ends. This CDR3 is 14 amino acids long. For the CDR3, the DNA is TGTGCCAGCAGGGAATCAGGGGAAAACACTGAAGCTTTCTTT. Protein: CASRESGENTEAFF.

V gene TRBV19 combines with J gene TRBJ1-5; 7 nucleotides line up with TRBD1. V trimming: 1 base; J trimming: 3 bases; junction bases outside the gene matches: 21. The CDR3 totals 21 residues. The germline CDR1 and CDR2 sequences are LNHDA and SQIVND (reference sequence). CDR3 nucleotide sequence: TGTGCCAGTAGTATAGCTCCGGCGTTGACAGGGAAGGTCGGTTACAATCAGCCCCAGCATTTT. Amino acids: CASSIAPALTGKVGYNQPQHF.

The chain couples TRBV18 to TRBJ1-2, with D possibly being TRBD1 (5 bases). Trimming removed 4 bases from V and 2 bases from J, with 17 bases in between. This CDR3 has 16 residues. CDR1 KGHSH and CDR2 LQKENI come from the germline V gene. The CDR3 nucleotides read TGTGCCAGCTCACTCGCTTCGGGGGAAAGAAACTATGGCTACACCTTC. Its protein is CASSLASGERNYGYTF.